Listed below are T cell receptor beta chains from one sample, sequenced in a study of beta chain features in type 1 diabetes. Sequenced by immunoSEQ multiplex PCR; TCRdb stores in-frame clones only, minus some. This table holds 350,000 to 450,000 clones, 10% to 15% found once. Sequencing used naive CD4+ T cells from blood. All receptors derive from a young woman with type 1 diabetes. CDR3s include the opening cysteine and the closing phenylalanine or tryptophan. D genes are given only for firm matches. Clone size is not always given. Where it is, it says once, few, many or a class for expanded clones.

TGTGCCAGTACTGGGCCACTCTACAATGAGCAGTTCTTC	CASTGPLYNEQFF	TRBV19	NA	TRBJ2-1	NA
TGTGCCAGCAGCCCTAATCCGACTAGCGGGCCAATAAACACAGATACGCAGTATTTT	CASSPNPTSGPINTDTQYF	TRBV7-2	NA	TRBJ2-3	TRBD2
TGTGCCAGCAGTGCCTGGGACAGCGCGGAAGAGCAGTACTTC	CASSAWDSAEEQYF	TRBV2	NA	TRBJ2-7	TRBD1
TGTGCCAGCAGCTTATATTGGGACAGGGGGCAGGAGGAGCAGTTCTTC	CASSLYWDRGQEEQFF	TRBV5-4	few	TRBJ2-1	TRBD1
TGTGCCAGCAGCGCCGACAGCGCCATTCAGTACTTC	CASSADSAIQYF	TRBV7-9	few	TRBJ2-4	NA
TGCGCCAGCAGCTGGTCAGGTTCCCAAGAGACCCAGTACTTC	CASSWSGSQETQYF	TRBV5-1	few	TRBJ2-5	NA
TGTGCCAGCAGCTCTCGACTAGCTGGTGAGCAGTTCTTC	CASSSRLAGEQFF	TRBV7-3	few	TRBJ2-1	TRBD2
TGCAGCGTTGAGTCACAGCTGAACACTGAAGCTTTCTTT	CSVESQLNTEAFF	TRBV29-1	NA	TRBJ1-1	NA
TGTGCCAGCAGTGAAGGGGCCTTCAAGCAGTACTTC	CASSEGAFKQYF	TRBV2	NA	TRBJ2-7	NA
TGCAGCGTTGACGGGACAAGAACTGGAAACACCATATATTTT	CSVDGTRTGNTIYF	TRBV29-1	NA	TRBJ1-3	NA
TGTGCCAGCAGTTCCTCGGTCCAGTATTTT	CASSSSVQYF	TRBV11-2	NA	TRBJ2-3	NA
TGTGCCAGCAGCGCCGGGGGGAATCAGCCCCAGCATTTT	CASSAGGNQPQHF	TRBV7-2	few	TRBJ1-5	NA
TGCGCCAGCAGCACTGCGACACGACCGGTCGTCGAGCAGTACTTC	CASSTATRPVVEQYF	TRBV5-1	NA	TRBJ2-7	NA
TGTGCCAGCAGGCTCCCCGGGACAGGGGGCGTAGGCTACACCTTC	CASRLPGTGGVGYTF	TRBV28	NA	TRBJ1-2	TRBD1
TGTGCCAGCAGTGACTATGGGTCAGGGAGGACAGATACGCAGTATTTT	CASSDYGSGRTDTQYF	TRBV6-4	few	TRBJ2-3	NA